This T cell receptor beta chain was recorded in a study of T cell responses to AZD1222 COVID-19 vaccine. Findings of the study overall: Rises in breadth and depth of Spike-specific TCRs came after two AZD1222 doses.

To note about this clone: Its antigen is still unknown.

Deletions cut 6 bases from V and 8 bases from J, with 17 bases between. Looked up from germline, CDR1 is SNHLY and CDR2 is FYNNEI. This CDR3 region has 14 residues. Assay: immunoSEQ multiplex PCR; the TCRdb copy retains only in-frame clones and omits some. The repertoire includes around 65,000 clones, more than 70% of them detected once, and over 11% sits in the top ten. This sequence was found in an adult in good health. The chain has TRBV2 and TRBJ2-1, with TRBD1 as a possible D gene (7 bases). Sequencing used peripheral blood, obtained on day 0 of AZD1222 vaccination. CDR3 residues: CASSGGQNADEQFF. The CDR3 region has the DNA TGTGCCAGCAGCGGGGGACAGAACGCCGATGAGCAGTTCTTC.